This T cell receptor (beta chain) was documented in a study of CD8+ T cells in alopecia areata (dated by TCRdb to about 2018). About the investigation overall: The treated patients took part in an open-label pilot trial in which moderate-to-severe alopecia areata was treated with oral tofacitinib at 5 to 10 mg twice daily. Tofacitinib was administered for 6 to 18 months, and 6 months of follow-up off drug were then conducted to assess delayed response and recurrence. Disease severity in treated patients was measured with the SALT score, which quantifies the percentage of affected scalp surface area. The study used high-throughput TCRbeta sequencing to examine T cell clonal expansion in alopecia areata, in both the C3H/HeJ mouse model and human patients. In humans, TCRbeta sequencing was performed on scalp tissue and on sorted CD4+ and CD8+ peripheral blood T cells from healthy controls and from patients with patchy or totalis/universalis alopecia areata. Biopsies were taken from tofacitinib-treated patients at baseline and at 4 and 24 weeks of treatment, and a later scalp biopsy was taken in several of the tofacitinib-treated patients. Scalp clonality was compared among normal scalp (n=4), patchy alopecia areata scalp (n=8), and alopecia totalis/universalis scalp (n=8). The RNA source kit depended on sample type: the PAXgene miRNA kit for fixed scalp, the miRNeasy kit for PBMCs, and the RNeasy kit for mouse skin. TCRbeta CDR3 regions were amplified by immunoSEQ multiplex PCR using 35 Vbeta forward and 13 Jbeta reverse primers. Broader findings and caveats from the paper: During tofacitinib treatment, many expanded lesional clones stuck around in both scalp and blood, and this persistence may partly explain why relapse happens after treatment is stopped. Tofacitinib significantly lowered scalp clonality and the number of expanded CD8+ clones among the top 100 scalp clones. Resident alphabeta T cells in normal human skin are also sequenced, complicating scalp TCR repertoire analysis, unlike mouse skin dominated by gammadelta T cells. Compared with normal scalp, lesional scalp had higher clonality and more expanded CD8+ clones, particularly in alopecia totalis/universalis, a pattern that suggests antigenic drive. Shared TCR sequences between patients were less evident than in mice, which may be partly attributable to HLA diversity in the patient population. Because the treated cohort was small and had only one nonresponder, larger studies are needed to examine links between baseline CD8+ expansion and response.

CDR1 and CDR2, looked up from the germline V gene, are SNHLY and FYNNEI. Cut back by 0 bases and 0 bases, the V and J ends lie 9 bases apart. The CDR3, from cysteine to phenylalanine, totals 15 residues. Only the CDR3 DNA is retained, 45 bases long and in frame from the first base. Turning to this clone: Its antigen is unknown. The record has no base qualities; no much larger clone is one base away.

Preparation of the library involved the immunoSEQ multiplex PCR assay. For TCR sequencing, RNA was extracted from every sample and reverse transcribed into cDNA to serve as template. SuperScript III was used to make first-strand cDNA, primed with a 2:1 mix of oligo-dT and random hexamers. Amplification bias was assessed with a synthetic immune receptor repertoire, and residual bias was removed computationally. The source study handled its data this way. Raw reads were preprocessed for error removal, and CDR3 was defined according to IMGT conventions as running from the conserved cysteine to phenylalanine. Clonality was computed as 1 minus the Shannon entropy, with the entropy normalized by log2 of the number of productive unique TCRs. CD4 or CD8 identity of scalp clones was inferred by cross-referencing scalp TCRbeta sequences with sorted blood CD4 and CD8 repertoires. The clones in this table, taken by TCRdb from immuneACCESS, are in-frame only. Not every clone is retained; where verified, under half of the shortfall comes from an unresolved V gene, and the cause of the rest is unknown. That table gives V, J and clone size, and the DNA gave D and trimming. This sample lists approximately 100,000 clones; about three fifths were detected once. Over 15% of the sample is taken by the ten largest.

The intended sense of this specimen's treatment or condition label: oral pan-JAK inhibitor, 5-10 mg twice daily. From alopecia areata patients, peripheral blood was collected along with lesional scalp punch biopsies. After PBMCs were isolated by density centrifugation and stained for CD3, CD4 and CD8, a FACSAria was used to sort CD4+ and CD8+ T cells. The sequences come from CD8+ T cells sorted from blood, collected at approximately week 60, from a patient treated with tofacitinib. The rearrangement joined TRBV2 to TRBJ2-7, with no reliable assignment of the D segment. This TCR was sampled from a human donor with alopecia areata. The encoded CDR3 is CASSEADPGSYEQYF. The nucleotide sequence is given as TGTGCCAGCAGTGAAGCGGACCCTGGCTCCTACGAGCAGTACTTC. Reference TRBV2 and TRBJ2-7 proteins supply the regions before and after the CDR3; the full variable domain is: EPEVTQTPSHQVTQMGQEVILRCVPISNHLYFYWYRQILGQKVEFLVSFYNNEISEKSEIFDDQFSVERPDGSNFTLKIRSTKLEDSAMYFCASSEADPGSYEQYFGPGTRLTVT.